The present T cell receptor beta chain was sequenced within a study of breast tumors, draining lymph nodes, adjacent tissues (dated by TCRdb to the mid-2010s). Describing the broader study: The study compared TCR beta repertoires across tumor, adjacent nontumor tissue and axillary lymph nodes from breast cancer patients. The study was designed to assess the relationships and possible T-cell exchange between tumor, surrounding tissue and draining lymph node repertoires in human breast cancer.

V was cut back by 0 bases and J by 4 bases, leaving a gap of 12 bases between them. CDR1 and CDR2, per the germline V gene (reference sequence), are DFQATT and SNEGSKA. Reading from cysteine to phenylalanine, the CDR3 counts 15 amino acids. The DNA shown is the 45-base CDR3, in frame from base 1. The listed sequencing device is Illumina HiSeq 2000. TCR beta chain libraries were generated by multiplex PCR amplification. High-throughput sequencing was used to analyze the amplified TCR beta chain products. TCRdb handled the public reads itself, with Q25 trimming in fastp and clone calling in MiXCR, and kept productive beta chains. All rows with the same CDR3 protein become a single entry with the most common DNA and genes. For this sample there are around 170,000 distinct CDR3 sequences; 25% to 40% appear just once. Over 3.5% of the sample rests with the top ten. Lymph node samples were obtained from the axillary draining lymph nodes of breast cancer patients.

A word on this clonotype: Its recognized antigen is unknown. No base quality values were provided; no much bigger clone lies one nucleotide off.

The full study reports these points: The data were considered consistent with most tumor T cells being derived from the lymph node and subsequently expanding within tumor tissue. T-cell repertoire diversity in tumors was found to be lower than in lymph nodes but higher than in nontumor tissue, and preferential V and J gene usage was observed. In luminal-like breast cancer, tumor and nontumor tissue repertoires resembled each other significantly more than in basal-like breast cancer. Rather than being directly demonstrated, the conclusion that tumor T cells originate in lymph nodes was presented as consistent with a hypothesis.

This receptor was identified in a female donor with breast cancer. Some clones in this sample may be carry-over from other donors' samples. The rearranged segments are TRBV20-1 and TRBJ2-2; the D gene is perhaps TRBD2, on 6 matching bases. Input material: axillary lymph node tissue. The DNA sequence is TGCAGTGCTAGAGATCCAGGAGGGCGCACCGGGGAGCTGTTTTTT. It translates as CSARDPGGRTGELFF.